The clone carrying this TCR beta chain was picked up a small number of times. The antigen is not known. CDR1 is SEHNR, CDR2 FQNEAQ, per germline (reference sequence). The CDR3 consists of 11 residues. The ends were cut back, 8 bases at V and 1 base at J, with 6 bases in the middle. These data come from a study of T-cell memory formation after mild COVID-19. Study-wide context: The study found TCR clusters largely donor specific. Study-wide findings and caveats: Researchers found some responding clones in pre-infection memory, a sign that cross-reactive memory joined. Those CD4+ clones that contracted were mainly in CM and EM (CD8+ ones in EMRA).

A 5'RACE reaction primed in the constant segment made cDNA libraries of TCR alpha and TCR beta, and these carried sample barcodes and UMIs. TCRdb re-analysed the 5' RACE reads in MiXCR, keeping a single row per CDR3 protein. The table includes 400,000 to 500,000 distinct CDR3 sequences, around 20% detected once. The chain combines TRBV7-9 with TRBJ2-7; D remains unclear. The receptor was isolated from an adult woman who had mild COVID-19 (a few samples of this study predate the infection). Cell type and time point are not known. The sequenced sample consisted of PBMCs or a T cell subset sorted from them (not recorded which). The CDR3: CASEDSYEQYF. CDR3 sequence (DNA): TGTGCCAGCGAGGATTCCTACGAGCAGTACTTC. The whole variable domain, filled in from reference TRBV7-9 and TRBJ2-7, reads DTGVSQNPRHKITKRGQNVTFRCDPISEHNRLYWYRQTLGQGPEFLTYFQNEAQLEKSRLLSDRFSAERPKGSFSTLEIQRTEQGDSAMYLCASEDSYEQYFGPGTRLTVT.